This T cell receptor (beta chain) emerged from a study of T cells in Graves' hyperthyroidism and ophthalmopathy. General study points: Most expanded thyroid clonotypes above 0.001 also appeared in blood.

This clonotype was counted many times. The antigen is unknown. Amplified TCR beta CDR3 regions derived from RNA transcripts. HTBI primers were the set used in a first-round RT-PCR of the TCR CDR3. TCRdb recomputed calls from the multiplex PCR reads with MiXCR, one row per CDR3 protein. The data hold about 160,000 distinct CDR3 sequences, with roughly 9.4% observed a single time. Thyroid ultrasound and orbital computed tomography, with clinical symptoms and serum thyroxine and TRAb, informed diagnoses. CDR1 is SGHDT and CDR2 is YYEEEE in the germline V gene. This CDR3 comprises 17 residues. V shed 2 bases and J shed 3 bases, with 20 bases lying between them.

The specimen was blood. V is TRBV5-6 and J is TRBJ2-5; D remains unclear. The TCR sequence derives from a young woman with Graves' hyperthyroidism that later progressed to Graves' ophthalmopathy. As DNA, the CDR3 is TGTGCCAGCAGCTTCCTCGGTGTACCGGGTCCGAAAGAGACCCAGTACTTC. Translating it yields CASSFLGVPGPKETQYF.